The 29 T cell receptor beta chains listed next were all sequenced from one sample in a study of cytomegalovirus exposure and HLA in healthy donors. PCR involved 60 Vbeta and 13 Jbeta primers. Assay used: immunoSEQ multiplex PCR; TCRdb lists only in-frame clones, some missing. Counted here are just over 150,000 clones, roughly 80% occurring once; the ten biggest clones make up approximately 1.4%. The sample taken for sequencing was PBMCs. Source of these receptors: a woman in her 30s in good health and CMV-seronegative.

As concerns this clone: The sample has other DNA sequences that encode this CDR3 too. This sequence joins TRBV27 and TRBJ1-5; D perhaps matches TRBD1 (6 bases). V lost 2 bases, J lost 7 bases, and 9 bases lay in between. Germline CDR1 reads MNHEY; CDR2 reads SMNVEV (reference sequence). The CDR3 is 13 residues long. The CDR3, as DNA: TGTGCCAGCAGTTTAGACAGGTACCAGCCCCAGCATTTT. Amino acid sequence: CASSLDRYQPQHF.

This clone has a single count. The chain joins TRBV5-1 to TRBJ2-1; TRBD1 agrees at 7 bases. Germline CDR1 SGHRS, CDR2 YFSETQ. CDR3 size: 14 residues. V lost 5 bases to trimming and J lost 8 bases; unmatched junction nucleotides: 10. As DNA, the CDR3 is TGCGCCAGCAGACCCCAGGGGGTGTCGGATGAGCAGTTCTTC. Translated: CASRPQGVSDEQFF.

This chain links TRBV5-4 with TRBJ1-4; D unclear. The CDR3 length is 17 residues. Per the germline V gene, CDR1 is SGHNT and CDR2 is YYREEE (reference sequence). The V gene lost 3 bases and the J gene lost 0 bases, with 15 bases spanning the gap. CDR3 nucleotides: TGTGCCAGCAGCTCTGGTCGGGAAGTCGCAACTAATGAAAAACTGTTTTTT. Translating it yields CASSSGREVATNEKLFF.

The V call is TRBV5-1, the J call TRBJ2-7; 8 bases fit TRBD1. V trimming: 4 bases; J trimming: 2 bases; junction bases outside the gene matches: 5. CDR1 and CDR2 from the germline V gene are SGHRS and YFSETQ. This CDR3 contains 14 residues. This chain's CDR3 is CASSRDRSTYEQYF. As DNA, the CDR3 is TGCGCCAGCAGCCGGGACAGGTCCACCTACGAGCAGTACTTC.

This chain links TRBV19 with TRBJ2-7; 9 bases are a match to TRBD2. The CDR3 loop spans 14 amino acids. V shed 6 bases and J 3 bases; nucleotides not matched to a gene: 6. Germline V lookup: CDR1 LNHDA, CDR2 SQIVND (reference sequence). CDR3 DNA sequence: TGTGCCAGTAGCCCGGGACTAGCCGGCTACGAGCAGTACTTC. Its translation: CASSPGLAGYEQYF.

This chain connects TRBV7-9 to TRBJ2-3, with D possibly being TRBD1 (6 bases). The germline V and J ends were trimmed by 2 bases and 7 bases, with 10 bases remaining between them. The CDR3 is made up of 13 amino acids. Germline loops: CDR1 SEHNR, CDR2 FQNEAQ (reference sequence). For the CDR3, the DNA is TGTGCCAGCAGCTTAAGGGACATCAATACGCAGTATTTT. Amino acids: CASSLRDINTQYF.

The chain couples TRBV28 to TRBJ1-1, with D uncertain. The CDR3 is 12 amino acids. Germline V lookup: CDR1 MDHEN, CDR2 SYDVKM. The germline V and J ends were trimmed by 8 bases and 5 bases, with 12 bases remaining between them. The CDR3 region is CASDGGETEAFF. The CDR3 nucleotides read TGTGCCAGCGATGGTGGGGAGACTGAAGCTTTCTTT.

This CDR3 reads CASSIGQGNQPQHF. The CDR3 nucleotides are TGTGCCAGCAGCATAGGACAGGGCAATCAGCCCCAGCATTTT. V gene TRBV27 combines with J gene TRBJ1-5, with 7 bases identical to TRBD1. The CDR3 totals 14 residues. The germline gives CDR1 MNHEY, CDR2 SMNVEV (reference sequence). V lost 6 bases and J lost 2; bases outside the gene matches: 4.

This rearrangement joins TRBV5-1 to TRBJ1-1, with 9 bases that match TRBD1. V was clipped by 4 bases and J by 0 bases; unmatched bases: 10. The V gene's germline CDR1 is SGHRS and CDR2 YFSETQ. The CDR3 runs 17 residues. CDR3 in DNA: TGCGCCAGCAGCCCCGGGACAGGGTACGGTATGAACACTGAAGCTTTCTTT. This gives the protein CASSPGTGYGMNTEAFF.

The rearrangement links TRBV13 to TRBJ1-2, with a weak D call TRBD1 (6 bases). The CDR3 contains 17 residues. V lost 5 bases and J 8 bases, leaving 27 bases between the germline ends. Germline loops: CDR1 PRHDT, CDR2 FYEKMQ (reference sequence). CDR3 DNA: TGTGCCAGCAGCACGGGAAATATTGGACAGATCCTAAACGGCTACACCTTC. Protein sequence: CASSTGNIGQILNGYTF.

This clone was seen a few times. The rearrangement joins TRBV6-5 to TRBJ2-1, with D possibly TRBD1 on 5 matching bases. This CDR3 is built from 14 residues. Germline V lookup: CDR1 MNHEY, CDR2 SVGAGI. V lost 8 bases to trimming and J lost 4 bases, with 15 bases between them. The CDR3 spells CASRRSQGYNEQFF. The CDR3 DNA sequence: TGTGCCAGCCGTCGGTCCCAGGGATACAATGAGCAGTTCTTC.

The chain is built from TRBV18 and TRBJ1-2; a possible D gene is TRBD1 (6 bases). CDR1 is KGHSH, CDR2 LQKENI, per germline. Trimming left V 5 bases short and J 2 bases short, with 9 bases between. The CDR3 spans 13 residues. The CDR3 bases are TGTGCCAGCTCATCCACAGGGAACTATGGCTACACCTTC. Translated, it gives CASSSTGNYGYTF.

This chain links TRBV6-6 with TRBJ1-5; D is uncertain. Germline CDR1 is MNHNY and CDR2 is SVGAGI (reference sequence). The germline V and J ends were trimmed by 0 bases and 6 bases, with 15 bases remaining between them. This CDR3 is 16 amino acids long. The CDR3 DNA reads as TGTGCCAGCAGTTACTCGATCGGGGAGGGCGGTCAGCCCCAGCATTTT. This sequence encodes CASSYSIGEGGQPQHF.

This chain joins TRBV5-4 and TRBJ2-2; TRBD1 might be the D (5 bases). V lost 5 bases to trimming and J lost 4 bases, with 12 bases between them. Germline CDR1 is SGHNT and CDR2 is YYREEE (reference sequence). This CDR3 contains 14 residues. CDR3 region: CASRTRVGTGELFF. The CDR3, as DNA: TGTGCCAGCAGGACCAGGGTGGGCACCGGGGAGCTGTTTTTT.

This sequence joins TRBV4-1 and TRBJ2-5, with 7 bases fitting TRBD1. The DNA end favors TRBJ2-7, so the J call may be wrong. Per germline, CDR1 MGHRA and CDR2 YSYEKL. The CDR3 is made up of 15 amino acids. CDR3 nucleotides: TGCGCCAGCAGCCACTTCCGGGACAGAAACTACGAGCAGTACTTC. It specifies CASSHFRDRNYEQYF.

This clone was seen only a few times. The chain recombines TRBV20-1 with TRBJ2-1; no firm D call. Deletions cut 8 bases from V and 6 bases from J, with 8 bases between. Germline V lookup: CDR1 DFQATT, CDR2 SNEGSKA (reference sequence). The CDR3 is 10 amino acids. The chain's CDR3 is CSIKPNEQFF. Written as DNA, the CDR3 is TGCAGTATCAAGCCCAATGAGCAGTTCTTC.

The chain uses TRBV9 and TRBJ1-6; D gene ambiguous. CDR1 is SGDLS, CDR2 YYNGEE, per germline. The CDR3 runs 14 residues. Trimming took off 0 bases at V and 5 bases at J, with 6 bases between the two ends. CDR3 DNA: TGTGCCAGCAGCGTAGGCGAGGATAATTCACCCCTCCACTTT. Its protein product is CASSVGEDNSPLHF.

Here the CDR3 DNA reads TGTGCCAGCAGTCCCCCCTACGAGCAGTACTTC. It yields the protein CASSPPYEQYF. The chain combines TRBV6-1 with TRBJ2-5; no clear D gene. The DNA end favors TRBJ2-7, so the J call may be wrong. The germline V gene has CDR1 MNHNS and CDR2 SASEGT. This CDR3 is built from 11 residues.

This clone was counted only a few times. This chain's CDR3 is CASRETGLGEKLFF. CDR3 bases: TGTGCCAGCAGGGAGACAGGGTTGGGGGAAAAACTGTTTTTT. The J gene is TRBJ1-4, the V gene TRBV2, with TRBD1 matching 7 bases. The CDR3 has 14 residues. CDR1 and CDR2 from the germline V gene are SNHLY and FYNNEI. The V segment lost 6 bases and the J segment 8 bases; nucleotides outside the gene matches: 9.

In its sample, this clone was seen once. This sequence joins TRBV7-9 and TRBJ1-2; D might be TRBD1 (6 bases). Trimming stripped 1 base from V and 2 bases from J, with 11 bases between. The length of the CDR3 is 15 residues. Germline loops: CDR1 SEHNR, CDR2 FQNEAQ (reference sequence). CDR3 sequence (DNA): TGTGCCAGCAGCTTAGAACAGGGTTGGAACTATGGCTACACCTTC. Protein product: CASSLEQGWNYGYTF.

This chain joins TRBV19 and TRBJ2-1; TRBD2 aligns across 7 bases. The germline CDR1 and CDR2 sequences are LNHDA and SQIVND (reference sequence). The CDR3 spans 13 residues. Trimming took 3 bases from V and 6 from J; bases not matched to a gene: 2. In DNA form, the CDR3 reads TGTGCCAGTAGTATGACTAGCTCCAATGAGCAGTTCTTC. Residues: CASSMTSSNEQFF.

V usage is TRBV19 and J usage is TRBJ1-6; D uncertain. Per germline, CDR1 LNHDA and CDR2 SQIVND (reference sequence). The CDR3 loop spans 15 amino acids. Trimming cost V 4 bases and J 5 bases, with 12 bases left between them. CDR3 sequence reads: CASSSPGLNNSPLHF. The CDR3 nucleotides are TGTGCCAGTAGTAGCCCCGGACTTAATAATTCACCCCTCCACTTT.

This chain joins TRBV10-3 and TRBJ2-1, with D tentatively TRBD2 (7 bases). The V gene lost 4 bases and the J gene lost 2 bases, with 12 bases spanning the gap. The CDR3 sequence is 15 residues long. Germline CDR1 ENHRY, CDR2 SYGVKD. DNA of the CDR3: TGTGCCATCAGTGCTGGGCGGGGGCCCTACAATGAGCAGTTCTTC. It specifies CAISAGRGPYNEQFF.

In this sample, this clone turned up once. Other DNA sequences in this sample translate to the same CDR3. The genes are TRBV5-1 and TRBJ2-7, with 9 bases fitting TRBD2. Trimming at V came to 0 bases and at J to 0 bases, leaving 4 bases not matched to a gene. In germline, CDR1 is SGHRS, CDR2 YFSETQ. This CDR3 region has 16 residues. The DNA for the CDR3 is TGCGCCAGCAGCTTGGGGGCGGGGGGGTCCTCCTACGAGCAGTACTTC. It codes for CASSLGAGGSSYEQYF.

CDR3 sequence: CASSVGGDYYNEQFF. In DNA, the CDR3 is TGTGCCAGCAGCGTAGGGGGGGATTACTACAATGAGCAGTTCTTC. This chain uses TRBV9 with TRBJ2-1, with D maybe TRBD2 (6 bases). CDR3 length equals 15 residues. Germline CDR1 is SGDLS and CDR2 is YYNGEE. The V gene lost 0 bases and the J gene lost 3 bases, with 10 bases spanning the gap.

V is TRBV23-1 and J is TRBJ1-1; 7 positions match TRBD1. TRBV23-1 is assigned to the ORF class and has an uncertain function. The CDR3 consists of 13 residues. After removal of 10 bases from V and 1 base from J, the junction contained 6 bases not matched to a gene. This chain's CDR3 is CATQRQGNTEAFF. CDR3 DNA sequence: TGCGCCACGCAACGACAGGGGAACACTGAAGCTTTCTTT.

The chain employs TRBV5-1 and TRBJ2-7; 12 bases map to TRBD2. V was clipped by 6 bases and J by 6 bases; unmatched bases: 7. Per the germline V gene, CDR1 is SGHRS and CDR2 is YFSETQ. The CDR3 contains 14 residues. CDR3 in DNA: TGCGCCAGCACCTGGGGACTAGCGGGCGGCGAGCAGTACTTC. This codes for CASTWGLAGGEQYF.

V gene TRBV27 combines with J gene TRBJ1-1; TRBD1 matches 7 bases. The CDR3 is 16 residues long. J lost 4 bases, V lost 6 bases, and 14 bases had no gene match. Germline CDR1 is MNHEY and CDR2 is SMNVEV (reference sequence). The CDR3 protein is CASSWGQLTSGTEAFF. In nucleotides, the CDR3 is TGTGCCAGCAGCTGGGGACAGCTTACCTCTGGCACTGAAGCTTTCTTT.

The gene calls are TRBV9 and TRBJ1-3; no reliable D call. This CDR3 comprises 15 residues. The V end was cut by 2 bases, the J end by 4 bases, with 13 bases between. Germline CDR1 reads SGDLS; CDR2 reads YYNGEE. The CDR3 DNA sequence: TGTGCCAGCAGCGTGGGAACGGGGTCCGGAAACACCATATATTTT. It codes for CASSVGTGSGNTIYF.